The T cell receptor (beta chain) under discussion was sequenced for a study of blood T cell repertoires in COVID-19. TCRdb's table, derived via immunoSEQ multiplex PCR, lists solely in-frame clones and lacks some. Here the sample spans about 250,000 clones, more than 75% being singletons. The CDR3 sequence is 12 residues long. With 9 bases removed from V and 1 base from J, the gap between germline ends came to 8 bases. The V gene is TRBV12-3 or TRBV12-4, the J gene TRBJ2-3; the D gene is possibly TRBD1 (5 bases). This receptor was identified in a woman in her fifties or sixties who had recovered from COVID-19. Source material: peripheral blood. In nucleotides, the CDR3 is TGTGCCAGACAGGCCCGCACAGATACGCAGTATTTT. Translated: CARQARTDTQYF.